The source of this T cell receptor beta chain is a study of T-cell memory formation after mild COVID-19 (dated by TCRdb to 2020 to 2023). For the wider study: TCR sequence clusters from the two donors were largely donor specific. T-cell clones expanding and contracting after mild COVID-19 in two donors were tracked by longitudinal TCRalpha and TCRbeta repertoire sequencing. The cohort was made up of two young adult volunteers, one female and one male, who were previously healthy.

Study-level results and caveats: Clones contracting from day 15 to 85 had balanced CD4/CD8 phenotypes, while a second wave expanding from day 15 to 37 was biased towards CD4+. Only a couple of mild cases were covered by the study, and larger cohorts that include severe cases with pre-infection samples were considered necessary. Some responding clones were found in pre-infection memory, which suggests that pre-existing cross-reactive memory T cells took part in the SARS-CoV-2 response. SARS-CoV-2 specificity of the second-wave clones peaking on day 37 was not confirmed. Contracting CD4+ clones were located mainly in the CM and EM memory subsets, whereas CD8+ clones were found to be enriched in EMRA.

Via the germline V gene, CDR1 is SGHTA and CDR2 FQGTGA. The CDR3 measures 13 amino acids from cysteine to phenylalanine. Only the CDR3 portion is preserved as DNA: 39 bases, with reading frame beginning at the first base. For this chain, trimming is 5 bases at the V end and 14 bases at the J end, and the number of junction bases without a gene match is 11. PBMCs were isolated by Ficoll-Paque density gradient centrifugation. The sample holds a few counts of this clonotype. No antigen is known for it. No much larger clone is present one base from it, and per-base qualities are unavailable. Sequencing instrument: Illumina NovaSeq 6000. cDNA libraries for TCRalpha and TCRbeta were prepared by 5'RACE using constant-segment primers, with sample barcodes and unique molecular identifiers added. Trizol reagent was used to extract RNA from every sample. Libraries were amplified in two PCR steps, with a second sample barcode and Illumina TruSeq adapters added in the second step. Libraries were sequenced on an Illumina NovaSeq with 2 x 150 bp paired-end reads. In the paper's pipeline: With migec v1.2.7, reads were demultiplexed and then collapsed into UMI-guided consensus sequences. Using mixcr v2.1.11, the UMI consensuses were aligned to TRA and TRB V and J templates and assembled into clonotypes. A clonotype was counted as expanded or contracted only if both edgeR and NoisET called the change significant, with noise models trained on biological replicates. For edgeR calls, the thresholds were a false discovery rate-adjusted p below 0.01 and a log2 fold-change of 1. As an exploratory analysis of dynamics, PCA with hierarchical clustering was applied to max-normalized trajectories of the 1000 most abundant clonotypes. Separately sequenced CD4+ and CD8+ repertoires were used to assign the CD4 or CD8 phenotype of responding clones. TCRdb handled the public reads itself, with Q25 trimming in fastp and clone calling in MiXCR, and kept productive beta chains. Each CDR3 protein appears once, grouped with its most common genes and DNA. None of the V and J calls come from the authors' own analysis; TCRdb made them. A total of a few hundred thousand distinct CDR3 sequences appear in this sample, less than 9.5% of them only once. About 22% of the sample goes to the ten largest clones.

This TCR was sampled from a man between 18 and 29 years old who had mild COVID-19 (a few samples of this study predate the infection). The sample titles of this study are shuffled in the database, so cell type and time point are left out; the donor was told from shared clones. The V gene is TRBV7-3 and the J gene is TRBJ2-3; TRBD2 matches 9 bases in the middle. Sequenced input: PBMCs or a T cell subset sorted from them (not recorded which). The sequence in DNA is TGTGCCAGCAGCCAGGGACTAGCTTATCCTCCGTATTTT. The translation is CASSQGLAYPPYF.